Listed below are T cell receptor beta chains from one sample, sequenced in a study of CD8+ T cells in alopecia areata. Assay: immunoSEQ multiplex PCR; the TCRdb copy retains only in-frame clones and omits some. Of about 200,000 clones listed, around three fifths are singletons. Sequenced: CD8+ T cells sorted from blood. These receptors were taken from a human donor in good health. Both conserved end residues are part of each CDR3. A D gene is named only where the DNA matches it firmly. Clone size, where shown, is once, few, many, or a class for clones that have expanded.

V gene: TRBV30; D gene: TRBD2; clone size: .; J gene: TRBJ2-3; CDR3 DNA: TGTGCCTGGAGGACCGGGACTAGCAGAGACTCTGGCACAGATACGCAGTATTTT; CDR3 protein: CAWRTGTSRDSGTDTQYF
V gene: TRBV29-1; D gene: TRBD1; clone size: .; J gene: TRBJ1-6; CDR3 DNA: TGCAGCACCCGGGACAGATATAATTCACCCCTCCACTTT; CDR3 protein: CSTRDRYNSPLHF
V gene: TRBV13; D gene: .; clone size: .; J gene: TRBJ2-7; CDR3 DNA: TGTGCCAGCAGCTTAGCGACGGGCTACGAGCAGTACTTC; CDR3 protein: CASSLATGYEQYF
V gene: TRBV10-2; D gene: .; clone size: .; J gene: TRBJ2-3; CDR3 DNA: TGCGCCACCAATGAGCATGAGGGGGGGCAGGCAGATACGCAGTATTTT; CDR3 protein: CATNEHEGGQADTQYF
V gene: TRBV11-2; D gene: .; clone size: few; J gene: TRBJ1-5; CDR3 DNA: TGTGCCAGCAGCTTGGGTCCCACAGGAGATCAGCCCCAGCATTTT; CDR3 protein: CASSLGPTGDQPQHF
V gene: TRBV27; D gene: TRBD1; clone size: .; J gene: TRBJ1-1; CDR3 DNA: TGTGCCACCCGCCAGGGGGCCACTGAAGCTTTCTTT; CDR3 protein: CATRQGATEAFF
V gene: TRBV4-1; D gene: TRBD2; clone size: .; J gene: TRBJ2-5; CDR3 DNA: TGCGCCAGCAGCCAAGATTTTCCCCAGCGGGGGCCCCAAGAGACCCAGTACTTC; CDR3 protein: CASSQDFPQRGPQETQYF
V gene: TRBV2; D gene: .; clone size: once; J gene: TRBJ1-5; CDR3 DNA: TGTGCCAGCACCTCGACAGCTTATAGCAATCAGCCCCAGCATTTT; CDR3 protein: CASTSTAYSNQPQHF
V gene: TRBV11-2; D gene: .; clone size: .; J gene: TRBJ2-6; CDR3 DNA: TGTGCCAGCAGCCACTACTCTGGGGCCAACGTCCTGACTTTC; CDR3 protein: CASSHYSGANVLTF
V gene: TRBV6-6; D gene: .; clone size: few; J gene: TRBJ1-1; CDR3 DNA: TGTGCCAGCAGACAGGTTGGGAACACTGAAGCTTTCTTT; CDR3 protein: CASRQVGNTEAFF
V gene: TRBV27; D gene: .; clone size: .; J gene: TRBJ2-4; CDR3 DNA: TGTGCCAGCAGCCAAGGGGCCAAAAACATTCAGTACTTC; CDR3 protein: CASSQGAKNIQYF
V gene: TRBV4-2; D gene: .; clone size: .; J gene: TRBJ1-4; CDR3 DNA: TGTGCCAGCAGCCAAGACCCCGGGGATGAAAAACTGTTTTTT; CDR3 protein: CASSQDPGDEKLFF
V gene: TRBV5-1; D gene: .; clone size: .; J gene: TRBJ1-1; CDR3 DNA: TGCGCCAGCAGGGCTGATGGCACTGAAGCTTTCTTT; CDR3 protein: CASRADGTEAFF
V gene: TRBV11-2; D gene: TRBD2; clone size: .; J gene: TRBJ2-7; CDR3 DNA: TGTGCCAGCAGCTTTGGGACTAGCGGGTTACCCTACGAGCAGTACTTC; CDR3 protein: CASSFGTSGLPYEQYF
V gene: TRBV29-1; D gene: .; clone size: .; J gene: TRBJ1-1; CDR3 DNA: TGCAGCGTTACGGGACAGAACACTGAAGCTTTCTTT; CDR3 protein: CSVTGQNTEAFF
V gene: TRBV5-1; D gene: .; clone size: .; J gene: TRBJ2-3; CDR3 DNA: TGCGCCAGCAGCTTGGATTCGGCCATCAAGGCAGATACGCAGTATTTT; CDR3 protein: CASSLDSAIKADTQYF
V gene: TRBV7-9; D gene: .; clone size: .; J gene: TRBJ1-1; CDR3 DNA: TGTGCCAGCAGCTTACAGGACAGAGATGCTTTCTTT; CDR3 protein: CASSLQDRDAFF
V gene: TRBV29-1; D gene: .; clone size: .; J gene: TRBJ2-1; CDR3 DNA: TGCAGTATGGAAACATACAATGAGCAGTTCTTC; CDR3 protein: CSMETYNEQFF
V gene: TRBV21-1; D gene: .; clone size: few; J gene: TRBJ2-7; CDR3 DNA: TGTGCCAGCAGCAAAGCTCGTGCCTACGAGCAGTACTTC; CDR3 protein: CASSKARAYEQYF
V gene: TRBV9; D gene: TRBD2; clone size: once; J gene: TRBJ2-3; CDR3 DNA: TGTGCCAGCAGCTCCCCCCCGTCTAGCGGGGCCCTTAGCACAGATACGCAGTATTTT; CDR3 protein: CASSSPPSSGALSTDTQYF
V gene: TRBV6-5; D gene: TRBD1; clone size: .; J gene: TRBJ1-2; CDR3 DNA: TGTGCCAGCAGTAAACCGGGACAGTTATCCTATGGCTACACCTTC; CDR3 protein: CASSKPGQLSYGYTF
V gene: TRBV13; D gene: TRBD2; clone size: .; J gene: TRBJ2-7; CDR3 DNA: TGTGCCAGCAGCCCCCGGGGAGGGAAAAGGGACGAGCAGTACTTC; CDR3 protein: CASSPRGGKRDEQYF
V gene: TRBV19; D gene: .; clone size: .; J gene: TRBJ2-2; CDR3 DNA: TGTGCCAGTAGCCCCTCAACGGGCGGGGAGCTGTTTTTT; CDR3 protein: CASSPSTGGELFF
V gene: TRBV27; D gene: .; clone size: .; J gene: TRBJ1-5; CDR3 DNA: TGTGCCAGCAGTTTTGCCCCAGCAGGTCAGCCCCAGCATTTT; CDR3 protein: CASSFAPAGQPQHF
V gene: TRBV15; D gene: .; clone size: .; J gene: TRBJ2-7; CDR3 DNA: TGTGCCACCAGCGGGGGGGACAGCCAACTCTCCTACGAGCAGTACTTC; CDR3 protein: CATSGGDSQLSYEQYF
V gene: TRBV29-1; D gene: .; clone size: .; J gene: TRBJ1-1; CDR3 DNA: TGCAGCGTTTCTGGGGGGGCGGAGGATACTGAAGCTTTCTTT; CDR3 protein: CSVSGGAEDTEAFF
V gene: TRBV30; D gene: .; clone size: .; J gene: TRBJ1-2; CDR3 DNA: TGTGCTTGTCATTATCCGGGGGTCGGTGGCTACACCTTC; CDR3 protein: CACHYPGVGGYTF
V gene: TRBV19; D gene: .; clone size: few; J gene: TRBJ1-1; CDR3 DNA: TGTGCCAGTAGTGCCAGGACAGCTGAAGCTTTCTTT; CDR3 protein: CASSARTAEAFF
V gene: TRBV29-1; D gene: .; clone size: .; J gene: TRBJ2-5; CDR3 DNA: TGCAGCGTTGAAGGAGGACACCAAGAGACCCAGTACTTC; CDR3 protein: CSVEGGHQETQYF
V gene: TRBV7-9; D gene: TRBD1; clone size: .; J gene: TRBJ2-3; CDR3 DNA: TGTGCCAGCAGCGTCCGACAGGGCACTTCTTCAGATACGCAGTATTTT; CDR3 protein: CASSVRQGTSSDTQYF
V gene: TRBV4-1; D gene: .; clone size: .; J gene: TRBJ2-4; CDR3 DNA: TGCGCCAGCAGCCAATCGATTACAGGAATAGCCAAAAACATTCAGTACTTC; CDR3 protein: CASSQSITGIAKNIQYF
V gene: TRBV2; D gene: .; clone size: .; J gene: TRBJ2-1; CDR3 DNA: TGTGCCAGCCTTCAAGCTACCGAGCAGTTCTTC; CDR3 protein: CASLQATEQFF
V gene: TRBV7-8; D gene: TRBD1; clone size: few; J gene: TRBJ1-5; CDR3 DNA: TGTGCCAGCAGCCATGAATGGGACAGGGAGATCCCGCCCCAGCATTTT; CDR3 protein: CASSHEWDREIPPQHF
V gene: TRBV2; D gene: .; clone size: once; J gene: TRBJ1-2; CDR3 DNA: TGTGCCAACAGACGGGTATCGGGCTACACCTTC; CDR3 protein: CANRRVSGYTF
V gene: TRBV27; D gene: .; clone size: .; J gene: TRBJ1-2; CDR3 DNA: TGTGCCAGCAGTTCCCCGGGGGGGAACTATGGCTACACCTTC; CDR3 protein: CASSSPGGNYGYTF
V gene: TRBV2; D gene: .; clone size: few; J gene: TRBJ2-7; CDR3 DNA: TGTGCCAGCAGCAAAGGGTTCTCAGGGGCCGCGGGCTACGAGCAGTACTTC; CDR3 protein: CASSKGFSGAAGYEQYF
V gene: TRBV13; D gene: .; clone size: .; J gene: TRBJ2-3; CDR3 DNA: TGTGCCAGCAGCTCCCGCCCTGGGGGAGATACGCAGTATTTT; CDR3 protein: CASSSRPGGDTQYF
V gene: TRBV14; D gene: TRBD1; clone size: .; J gene: TRBJ1-1; CDR3 DNA: TGTGCCAGCAGCCCGGGACAGGGGGGGAACACTGAAGCTTTCTTT; CDR3 protein: CASSPGQGGNTEAFF
V gene: TRBV5-6; D gene: .; clone size: .; J gene: TRBJ1-2; CDR3 DNA: TGTGCCAGCAGCTTGGACACCGGGGCCTATGGCTACACCTTC; CDR3 protein: CASSLDTGAYGYTF
V gene: TRBV10-1; D gene: TRBD2; clone size: .; J gene: TRBJ2-7; CDR3 DNA: TGCGCCTTCGGGGGCGCGGGGGGGCGCGAGCAGTACTTC; CDR3 protein: CAFGGAGGREQYF
V gene: TRBV5-1; D gene: TRBD1; clone size: few; J gene: TRBJ2-6; CDR3 DNA: TGCGCCAGCAGCGAAACAGGGGCTGGGGCCAACGTCCTGACTTTC; CDR3 protein: CASSETGAGANVLTF
V gene: TRBV4-1; D gene: .; clone size: .; J gene: TRBJ1-2; CDR3 DNA: TGCGCCAGCAGCCAAGATCGGCGGACAAACTATGGCTACACCTTC; CDR3 protein: CASSQDRRTNYGYTF
V gene: TRBV2; D gene: .; clone size: few; J gene: TRBJ1-1; CDR3 DNA: TGTGCCAGCAGCGCTCACCCTGAACCTAACACTGAAGCTTTCTTT; CDR3 protein: CASSAHPEPNTEAFF
V gene: TRBV7-8; D gene: .; clone size: .; J gene: TRBJ1-4; CDR3 DNA: TGTGCCAGCAGCTTACTCAAGACGACAGCCGAAAAACTGTTTTTT; CDR3 protein: CASSLLKTTAEKLFF
V gene: TRBV12-5; D gene: .; clone size: .; J gene: TRBJ2-3; CDR3 DNA: TGTGCTAGTGGTTTGGACAGAGATACGCAGTATTTT; CDR3 protein: CASGLDRDTQYF
V gene: TRBV7-9; D gene: .; clone size: .; J gene: TRBJ1-2; CDR3 DNA: TGTGCCAGCAGCGAAGAATTCGGCTACACCTTC; CDR3 protein: CASSEEFGYTF
V gene: TRBV13; D gene: TRBD1; clone size: few; J gene: TRBJ2-5; CDR3 DNA: TGTGCCAGCAGCGGACCGGGACAGGGGGCGAGGACCCAGTACTTC; CDR3 protein: CASSGPGQGARTQYF
V gene: TRBV27; D gene: .; clone size: .; J gene: TRBJ2-3; CDR3 DNA: TGTGCCAGCAGTCCCACGAGTCCAGATACGCAGTATTTT; CDR3 protein: CASSPTSPDTQYF
V gene: TRBV7-9; D gene: .; clone size: .; J gene: TRBJ1-5; CDR3 DNA: TGTGCCAGCAGCGCAAGAGGACAGATCAATCAGCCCCAGCATTTT; CDR3 protein: CASSARGQINQPQHF
V gene: TRBV27; D gene: TRBD1; clone size: .; J gene: TRBJ2-7; CDR3 DNA: TGTGCCAGCAGTGGACAGGGGGCGGGGTACGACGAGCAGTACTTC; CDR3 protein: CASSGQGAGYDEQYF
V gene: TRBV29-1; D gene: .; clone size: few; J gene: TRBJ1-1; CDR3 DNA: TGCAGCGTTGACGGGAACACTGAAGCTTTCTTT; CDR3 protein: CSVDGNTEAFF
V gene: TRBV25-1; D gene: .; clone size: .; J gene: TRBJ2-7; CDR3 DNA: TGTGCCAGCAGTGTTGGGGCAGGCGGCGAGCAGTACTTC; CDR3 protein: CASSVGAGGEQYF
V gene: TRBV29-1; D gene: .; clone size: few; J gene: TRBJ2-2; CDR3 DNA: TGCAGCGTTGAACTACCTAACACCGGGGAGCTGTTTTTT; CDR3 protein: CSVELPNTGELFF
V gene: TRBV29-1; D gene: .; clone size: .; J gene: TRBJ1-1; CDR3 DNA: TGCAGCTCGGCCTTGGGGACTGAAGCTTTCTTT; CDR3 protein: CSSALGTEAFF
V gene: TRBV29-1; D gene: .; clone size: few; J gene: TRBJ2-7; CDR3 DNA: TGCAGCGTCTCCCAGGGGAGGAACGAGCAGTACTTC; CDR3 protein: CSVSQGRNEQYF
V gene: TRBV19; D gene: .; clone size: few; J gene: TRBJ2-2; CDR3 DNA: TGTGCCAGTACCCTTCAGGGCAGAAACACCGGGGAGCTGTTTTTT; CDR3 protein: CASTLQGRNTGELFF
V gene: TRBV7-8; D gene: .; clone size: few; J gene: TRBJ2-1; CDR3 DNA: TGTGCCAGCAGCGCAGGACCGGGCTCCTACAATGAGCAGTTCTTC; CDR3 protein: CASSAGPGSYNEQFF